The rows below give T cell receptor beta chains drawn from one sample of a study of siplizumab effects on memory and regulatory T cells. The table came from immunoSEQ multiplex PCR; TCRdb's copy has only in-frame clones and leaves some out. Found here are about 50,000 clones, 87% of them singletons; the top ten hold less than 0.35%. The sequencing input was naive CD8+ T cells sorted from blood. The receptors were gathered from a human donor in good health. The CDR3 runs from the conserved cysteine through the conserved F or W. A D gene is named only where the DNA matches it firmly. Clone size is shown for a subset of rows, as once, few, many or a class of expanded clone.

>TRBV13|NA|TRBJ2-6|once
TGTGCCAGCAGCCCCGGCCCTGGGGCCAACGTCCTGACTTTC
CASSPGPGANVLTF
>TRBV27|NA|TRBJ2-7|NA
TGTGCCAGCAGTTTCCCAGGGGCCCCGCCGGGGGAGCAGTACTTC
CASSFPGAPPGEQYF
>TRBV30|NA|TRBJ1-1|few
TGTGCCTGGAGGAGGGGGATGAACACTGAAGCTTTCTTT
CAWRRGMNTEAFF
>TRBV27|NA|TRBJ1-5|NA
TGTGCCAGCAGTTTTAACGATCAGCCCCAGCATTTT
CASSFNDQPQHF
>TRBV18|NA|TRBJ1-5|NA
TGTGCCAGCTCACCAGCAGGGAAAACACGAAATCAGCCCCAGCATTTT
CASSPAGKTRNQPQHF
>TRBV6-6|NA|TRBJ2-7|NA
TGTGCCAGCGGTGTTAGCGGCTACGAGCAGTACTTC
CASGVSGYEQYF
>TRBV4-2|NA|TRBJ1-3|NA
TGTGCCAGCAGCCAAGATGGCCGGGGGGCTGGAAACACCATATATTTT
CASSQDGRGAGNTIYF
>TRBV6-5|NA|TRBJ2-5|NA
TGTGCCAGCAGTTACTCGGAGCGGCCCGACTTC
CASSYSERPDF
>TRBV15|NA|TRBJ2-5|NA
TGTGCCACCAGCAGAGATTTAGGGGGAGCGGAGACCCAGTACTTC
CATSRDLGGAETQYF
>TRBV6-5|NA|TRBJ2-2|NA
TGTGCCAGCAGTTACGGACAGAACGCCGGGGAGCTGTTTTTT
CASSYGQNAGELFF
>TRBV5-5|NA|TRBJ1-2|NA
TGTGCCAGCAGCCCTCAGGGACTTGGTGGCTACACCTTC
CASSPQGLGGYTF
>TRBV11-3|NA|TRBJ2-1|NA
TGTGCCAGCAGCACGAGGGGGGCCGTTTACAATGAGCAGTTCTTC
CASSTRGAVYNEQFF
>TRBV7-2|TRBD1|TRBJ1-5|NA
TGTGCCAGCACCCCATCCACAGGGGTGGCTCAGCCCCAGCATTTT
CASTPSTGVAQPQHF
>TRBV5-1|TRBD1|TRBJ1-1|few
TGCGCCTCGTCAGGGGGGCGCACTGAAGCTTTCTTT
CASSGGRTEAFF
>TRBV19|TRBD1|TRBJ1-1|NA
TGTGCCAGTACCACGGACAGGGGACCCGCTGAAGCTTTCTTT
CASTTDRGPAEAFF
>TRBV27|NA|TRBJ1-5|NA
TGTGCCAGCAGTTCAGGGGTTTCTCAGCCCCAGCATTTT
CASSSGVSQPQHF
>TRBV7-2|NA|TRBJ1-1|once
TGTGCCAGCAGCTTCCGGGACCTCATCGGGGACACTGAAGCTTTCTTT
CASSFRDLIGDTEAFF
>TRBV7-7|NA|TRBJ2-5|NA
TGTGCCAGCAGCGTATCATTGGGGGGGCAGGAGACCCAGTACTTC
CASSVSLGGQETQYF
>TRBV30|NA|TRBJ2-3|NA
TGTGCCTGGAGTGTGGGTCCGGATACGCAGTATTTT
CAWSVGPDTQYF
>TRBV6-5|NA|TRBJ2-7|NA
TGTGCCAGCAGTTTAGGGACACGAAGCGCCTACGAGCAGTACTTC
CASSLGTRSAYEQYF
>TRBV27|NA|TRBJ2-2|NA
TGTGCCAGCAGTTTTGTGGGAACCGGGGAGCTGTTTTTT
CASSFVGTGELFF
>TRBV11-2|TRBD2|TRBJ2-7|NA
TGTGCCAGCAGCTTCCCTAGCGGGGTTGAGCAGTACTTC
CASSFPSGVEQYF
>TRBV19|TRBD1|TRBJ2-1|NA
TGTGCCAGTAGCTCGACAGGGACTGAGCAGTTCTTC
CASSSTGTEQFF
>TRBV6-1|TRBD1|TRBJ1-4|once
TGTGCCAGCAGTCCCAGGGGGTACGAAAAACTGTTTTTT
CASSPRGYEKLFF
>TRBV7-9|NA|TRBJ2-7|few
TGTGCCAGCAGCCCTACAGGGAACTACGAGCAGTACTTC
CASSPTGNYEQYF
>TRBV6-1|TRBD2|TRBJ2-5|NA
TGTGCCAGCAGAGCTAGCGGGTATCAAGAGACCCAGTACTTC
CASRASGYQETQYF
>TRBV29-1|NA|TRBJ2-7|NA
TGCAGCGTTGAAACGGTGGGGGACGAGCAGTACTTC
CSVETVGDEQYF
>TRBV5-1|TRBD1|TRBJ1-5|NA
TGCGCCAGCAGCTTAGGGGACAGGGAGTTCGGCAATCAGCCCCAGCATTTT
CASSLGDREFGNQPQHF
>TRBV27|TRBD1|TRBJ1-2|NA
TGTGCCAGCAGTTTAGGGGCAGGGGGCTCCCCCAACTATGGCTACACCTTC
CASSLGAGGSPNYGYTF
>TRBV4-2|NA|TRBJ2-1|NA
TGTGCCAGCAGCCAAGGGCTAGGAGTTGAGCAGTTCTTC
CASSQGLGVEQFF